This T cell receptor beta chain is drawn from a study of human T cells and chemical hapten exposure (dated by TCRdb to about 2021). Background on the whole study: For sensitization, 2% DPC in acetone was applied to a roughly 2 cm by roughly 2 cm area of upper inner arm skin. Weekly therapeutic DPC doses were additionally applied to the scalp of patients throughout the roughly 26-week study period. Patch testing was done on the upper back using Finn chambers containing 0.01% DPC, and results were scored after 6 days according to International Contact Dermatitis Research Group standards. The mostly female patient cohort included alopecia areata with under or over 50% scalp involvement, alopecia totalis and alopecia universalis. Libraries were pooled for sequencing, and variation in per-sample TCR yields was attributed mainly to small differences in library volumes within the pool. Peripheral blood TCR repertoire changes were tracked in vivo in alopecia patients during primary and secondary sensitization to the hapten diphenylcyclopropenone (DPC). Blood was sampled from patients pre-sensitization (week 0) and at 2, 6 and about 24 weeks after DPC sensitization. For TCR sequencing, blood came from 25 to 35 alopecia patients at anywhere from one to four time points (pre-sensitization, 2, 6 and 24 weeks).

Preparation of the library involved RACE. Sequenced using a NextSeq 500. Library preparation attached unique molecular identifiers to individual cDNA molecules for quantitative, reproducible TCR counting. Each blood RNA sample was used to sequence both TCR alpha and TCR beta chains. Turning to the authors' computational methods: A median of roughly 98,000 TCRs per sample was observed, with a range of about 20,000 to 750,000. The Decombinator software suite was used to annotate the V, J and CDR3 of the TCR reads. Every sample was subsampled to the same number of TCRs (28,000) for the PS versus PT1 abundance plots. Expanded TCRs were defined as absent before sensitization and observed at least eight times at the 2-week time point. TCRdb trimmed public reads at Q25 via fastp, called clones via MiXCR and kept in-frame beta chains. Rows are combined by CDR3 protein, so each entry shows the most common genes and DNA. TCRdb's processing, not the study's, gives the V and J calls here. The sample profile shows approximately 80,000 distinct CDR3 sequences; about 10% of them were found once. The ten largest clones take up under 2.5% of the sample.

The full study reports these points: Because every patient had alopecia, a presumed autoimmune disease, the patients' immune response might differ from that of healthy individuals. Expanded TCRs formed significantly more large CDR3 similarity clusters than pre-sensitization or healthy control sets, consistent with antigen-driven responses. DPC sensitization did not change how many TCRs were above 1 in 1000 frequency, and no evidence was found of alterations in global repertoire structure. Repeated subsampling changed both the strength of the expansion versus patch-test correlation and the threshold at which the correlation became significant. The number of PT1 expanded TCRs positively correlated with patch test score, significant at thresholds 8, 16 and 32 but not 4.

The time point label for this specimen denotes: patch test 2, 6 weeks after DPC sensitization. Sample treatment or condition, as interpreted from the label and publication: therapeutic diphenylcyclopropenone sensitization with weekly scalp DPC. At each patch-test visit, blood was drawn before the patch test was applied. To be eligible, patients had to be aged 18 to 70, diagnosed with alopecia and judged suitable for DPC therapy, while pregnant patients were excluded. Total RNA was extracted from unfractionated whole blood that had been collected in Tempus Blood RNA tubes. The germline V and J ends show losses of 2 bases and 1 base respectively, and no gene match explains 5 bases of the junction. The CDR3 spans 17 residues, from the cysteine through the phenylalanine. Kept here is only the CDR3 DNA, which spans 51 bases and is read in frame from base 1. The CDR1 and CDR2 encoded by the germline V gene are KGHDR and SFDVKD.

Note on this clonotype: Its recognized antigen is unknown. No base quality information exists; no much larger clone differs at one position.

The chain is assembled from TRBV24-1 and TRBJ2-1, with 9 middle bases fitting TRBD2. The source was whole blood, collected in connection with sensitization to the hapten diphenylcyclopropenone (DPC). The clonotype originates from a woman aged 25 to 39 with alopecia areata. Some clones in this sample may be carry-over from other donors' samples. The nucleotide sequence is TGTGCCACCAGTGATTGGGCTAGCGGGAAATCCTACAATGAGCAGTTCTTC. This yields the protein CATSDWASGKSYNEQFF.